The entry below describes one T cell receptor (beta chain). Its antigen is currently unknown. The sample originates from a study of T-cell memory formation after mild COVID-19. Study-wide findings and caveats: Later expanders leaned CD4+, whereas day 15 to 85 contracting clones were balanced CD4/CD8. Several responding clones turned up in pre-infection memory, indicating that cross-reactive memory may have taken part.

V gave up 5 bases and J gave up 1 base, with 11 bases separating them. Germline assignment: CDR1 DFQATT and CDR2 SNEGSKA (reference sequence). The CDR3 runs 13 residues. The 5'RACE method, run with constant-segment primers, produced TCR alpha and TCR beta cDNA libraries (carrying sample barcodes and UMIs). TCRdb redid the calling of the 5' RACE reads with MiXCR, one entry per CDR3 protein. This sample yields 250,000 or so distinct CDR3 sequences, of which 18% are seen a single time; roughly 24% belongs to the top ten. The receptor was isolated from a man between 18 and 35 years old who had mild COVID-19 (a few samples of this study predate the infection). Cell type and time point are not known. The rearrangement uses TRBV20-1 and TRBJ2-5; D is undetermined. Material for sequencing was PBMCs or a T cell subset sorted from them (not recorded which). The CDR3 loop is CSARKSVQETQYF. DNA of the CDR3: TGCAGTGCTCGGAAAAGCGTCCAAGAGACCCAGTACTTC.